The 2 T cell receptor beta chains below all came from one sample that was sequenced in a study of blood T cell repertoires in COVID-19. The data were produced by immunoSEQ multiplex PCR, yet TCRdb's version contains in-frame clones alone and is incomplete. Among just under 350,000 clones, about 87% were seen once, and the ten largest hold around 6%. Source material: peripheral blood. The source is a woman in her forties or fifties with COVID-19, enrolled during active disease.

With regard to this clone: Within the sample, other DNA sequences also encode this same CDR3. The rearrangement uses TRBV7-2 and TRBJ2-5; the D gene is possibly TRBD2 (5 bases). V was pared by 2 bases and J by 5 bases, with 6 bases between. This CDR3 spans 12 amino acids. Germline lookup yields CDR1 SGHTA and CDR2 FQGNSA. In nucleotides, the CDR3 is TGTGCCAGCAGCTTACAGCGGGAGACCCAGTACTTC. The encoded protein is CASSLQRETQYF.

This clone was observed a handful of times. This chain connects TRBV19 to TRBJ2-7, with TRBD1 matching over 8 bases. CDR3 length: 15 residues. Per germline, CDR1 LNHDA and CDR2 SQIVND (reference sequence). Trimming took 4 bases from V and 6 from J; bases not matched to a gene: 11. The CDR3 loop is CASSSRDRTNGEQYF. The CDR3 region has the DNA TGTGCCAGTAGTAGCCGGGACAGGACTAACGGCGAGCAGTACTTC.